Following are 4 T cell receptor beta chains from one sample sequenced in a study of post-analysis software for immune sequencing data. TCR beta cDNA libraries included unique molecular identifiers. TCRdb reanalysed the PCR reads using MiXCR and keeps one entry per CDR3 protein. This sample carries 400,000 to 500,000 distinct CDR3 sequences, approximately 38% of them seen once, and the ten largest clones take around 8%. These TCRs' antigens remain unknown. Whole-study results and caveats: Controls had lower frequencies than patients of about 5 TRBV segments, which included TRBV5-6, TRBV5-1 and TRBV20-1.

Input material: blood. The source of these receptors is a girl aged 2-15 years with multiple sclerosis.

The rearrangement uses TRBV3-1 and TRBJ1-2; TRBD1 agrees at 9 bases. CDR1 is LGHDT and CDR2 is YNNKEL in the germline V gene (reference sequence). The CDR3 is 16 amino acids. After removal of 0 bases from V and 2 bases from J, the junction contained 4 bases not matched to a gene. CDR3 sequence (DNA): TGTGCCAGCAGCCAAGATTTGGGACAGGGAAACTATGGCTACACCTTC. Amino acid sequence: CASSQDLGQGNYGYTF.

The chain recombines TRBV12-3 or TRBV12-4 with TRBJ2-7, with 8 bases lining up with TRBD1. The J segment lost 10 bases and the V segment lost 6 bases, leaving 14 bases of the junction unmatched. The CDR3 length is 14 residues. For the CDR3, the DNA is TGTGCCAGCAGAAGGGACAGGTCCCAAGAGATCCAGTACTTC. Its translation: CASRRDRSQEIQYF.

This clonotype has only a few counts. Sequence at one end of the junction differs from germline and may be a read error. J is TRBJ2-1 and V is TRBV25-1; D remains ambiguous. This CDR3 is built from 15 residues. Germline V gene data show CDR1 as MGHDK and CDR2 as SYGVNS. The CDR3 spells CASSEAGRSYTEQFF. The CDR3 DNA follows: TGTGCCAGCAGTGAGGCCGGGCGCTCCTACACTGAGCAGTTCTTC.

V and J are TRBV5-1 and TRBJ2-5, with 9 bases lining up with TRBD2. Germline trimming cut 0 bases from V and 5 bases from J; bases unmatched to any gene: 5. Germline CDR1 is SGHRS and CDR2 is YFSETQ. CDR3 length: 15 amino acids. The CDR3 loop is CASSLVAGAFETQYF. The DNA for the CDR3 is TGCGCCAGCAGCTTGGTAGCGGGGGCTTTCGAGACCCAGTACTTC.